The clone carrying this T cell receptor beta chain was seen just once. What it binds is unknown. The assay was immunoSEQ multiplex PCR, and TCRdb's table has in-frame clones only and misses some. Of about 97,000 clones listed, roughly 74% are singletons. The data derive from a study of radiotherapy plus CTLA-4 blockade in lung cancer. Study as a whole: Of the patients, 15% to 20% showed objective responses and about 30% attained disease control.

General study points: Alongside interferon-beta, early blood T cell clone dynamics were reportedly the best predictor of response. Peripheral blood showed expansion of tumor-derived TCR clones after radiotherapy and ipilimumab.

V lost 4 bases and J lost 0, with 10 bases in between. Germline CDR1 is MNHNS and CDR2 is SASEGT. The CDR3 is 14 amino acids. Sequenced here: peripheral blood, sampled from a patient treated with radiotherapy plus ipilimumab. The genes are TRBV6-1 and TRBJ2-7; TRBD2 is a possible D gene (5 bases). This TCR came from a human donor with non-small cell lung cancer who had a partial response to radiotherapy plus ipilimumab. Some clones in this sample may be carry-over from other donors' samples. CDR3 amino acids: CASSATSVSYEQYF. Written as DNA, the CDR3 is TGTGCCAGCAGTGCTACTAGTGTCTCCTACGAGCAGTACTTC.